This TCR beta chain was observed in a study of Ad26.COV2.S vaccination and SARS-CoV-2 variants. General study findings and limits: Estimates derived from TCR breadth and depth analyses may have underestimated total T cell responses. Measurement of non-spike TCR breadth gave similar results in vaccine and placebo recipients.

As for this clone: Its antigen is as yet unknown.

The method was immunoSEQ multiplex PCR; TCRdb's version includes in-frame clones alone and lacks a portion of them. Of around 450,000 clones detected, 88% appear once; the ten largest clones hold approximately 4%. Trimming removed 6 bases at V and 2 bases at J, with 20 bases between. In germline, CDR1 is MDHEN, CDR2 SYDVKM. This CDR3 has 18 residues. Treatment indicated: approximately 18 received Ad26.COV2.S at low or high dose, single or two shots; about 5 received placebo; per-sample allocation not given. Sampling occurred on day 63 after the first vaccine or placebo injection. An adult donor aged 18-55 years was enrolled in Boston. Vaccination employed an Ad26 vector expressing the Wuhan-strain SARS-CoV-2 spike.

The chain couples TRBV28 to TRBJ1-6; D is unclear. The starting material was peripheral blood, obtained in a trial of Ad26.COV2.S vaccine versus placebo. This sequence originates from a person between 18 and 60 years old who received the Ad26.COV2.S COVID-19 vaccine or a placebo. This CDR3 is CASSTFSYGVPYNSPLHF. In DNA form, the CDR3 reads TGTGCCAGCAGCACCTTTAGTTACGGGGTACCCTATAATTCACCCCTCCACTTT.